Shown below are 4 T cell receptor beta chains from a single sample sequenced in a study of type 1 and type 2 diabetes patients. PCR was run on genomic DNA. A primer set of 30 forward and 13 reverse primers amplified the CDR3. TCRdb reprocessed the multiplex PCR reads with MiXCR, giving one entry per CDR3 protein. Altogether 280,000 or so distinct CDR3 sequences are present, roughly 50% being singletons, with the ten largest covering 12% to 15%. The sequenced material came from peripheral blood mononuclear cells (PBMCs). The source is a man between 18 and 35 years old with type 2 diabetes.

The rearrangement joins TRBV12-5 to TRBJ2-1, with TRBD1 matching over 10 bases. Germline V CDR1 and CDR2: LGHNT, FRNRAP. Trimming cost V 1 base and J 7 bases; bases outside gene matches: 10. The CDR3 is made up of 17 amino acids. The chain's CDR3 is CASGLAPPGQGRNEQFF. For the CDR3, the DNA is TGTGCTAGTGGTTTGGCGCCCCCGGGACAGGGGAGGAATGAGCAGTTCTTC.

This clonotype appeared a few times. The chain links TRBV7-8 to TRBJ1-1, with D perhaps matching TRBD1 (5 bases). There are 18 residues in the CDR3. Germline CDR1 is SGHVS and CDR2 is FQNEAQ. The ends were cut back, 2 bases at V and 6 bases at J, with 25 bases in the middle. The CDR3 sequence: CASSLIPNTGQIGAEAFF. The CDR3 nucleotides are TGTGCCAGCAGCTTAATCCCGAACACTGGGCAAATAGGGGCTGAAGCTTTCTTT.

This clonotype has more than one count but fewer than ten. The genes are TRBV6-9 and TRBJ1-4, with D uncertain. The CDR3 contains 14 residues. Germline-derived CDR1 and CDR2 are MNHGY and SVAAGI. Deletions cut 5 bases from V and 2 bases from J, with 9 bases between. This CDR3 reads CASSEAGTNEKLFF. CDR3 bases: TGTGCCAGCAGTGAAGCGGGGACTAATGAAAAACTGTTTTTT.

The chain is built from TRBV19 and TRBJ2-5, with 7 bases identical to TRBD2. The CDR3 spans 12 residues. In germline, CDR1 is LNHDA, CDR2 SQIVND (reference sequence). Losses at the gene ends were 7 bases for V and 2 bases for J; bases not matched to a gene: 1. The CDR3: CASMGGQETQYF. The CDR3 DNA reads TGTGCCAGTATGGGGGGGCAAGAGACCCAGTACTTC.